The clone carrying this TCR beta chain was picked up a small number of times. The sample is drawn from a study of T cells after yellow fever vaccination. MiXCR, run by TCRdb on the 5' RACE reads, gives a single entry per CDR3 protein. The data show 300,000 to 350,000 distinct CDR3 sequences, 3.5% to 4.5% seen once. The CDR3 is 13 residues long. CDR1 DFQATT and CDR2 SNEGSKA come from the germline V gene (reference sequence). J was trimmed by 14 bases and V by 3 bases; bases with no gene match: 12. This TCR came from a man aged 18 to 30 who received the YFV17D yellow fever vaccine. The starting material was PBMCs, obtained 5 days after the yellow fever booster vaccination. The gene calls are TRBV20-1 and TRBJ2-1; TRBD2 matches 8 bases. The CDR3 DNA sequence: TGCAGTGCTAGCTCCCTTAGCGGGGAGGGTAAGTTCTTC. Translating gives CSASSLSGEGKFF.